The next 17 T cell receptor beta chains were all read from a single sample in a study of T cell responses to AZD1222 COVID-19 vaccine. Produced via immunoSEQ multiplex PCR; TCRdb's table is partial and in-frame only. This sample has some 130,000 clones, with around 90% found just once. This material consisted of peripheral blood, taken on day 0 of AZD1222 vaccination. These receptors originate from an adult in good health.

The chain's CDR3 is CASPGGDRDEKLFF. DNA for the CDR3: TGCGCCAGCCCGGGAGGAGACAGGGATGAAAAACTGTTTTTT. The rearrangement links TRBV10-2 to TRBJ1-4, with 7 nucleotides matching TRBD1. V gave up 8 bases and J gave up 6 bases; unmatched junction bases: 9. This CDR3 is built from 14 residues. Germline V gene sequence: CDR1 WSHSY, CDR2 SAAADI.

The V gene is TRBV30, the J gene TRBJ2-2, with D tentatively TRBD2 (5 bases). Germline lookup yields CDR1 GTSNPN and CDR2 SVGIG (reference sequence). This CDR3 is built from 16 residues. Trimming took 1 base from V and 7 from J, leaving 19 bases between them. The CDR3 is CAWSGLTAYTGGELFF. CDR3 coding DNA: TGTGCCTGGAGTGGACTAACGGCGTACACTGGCGGGGAGCTGTTTTTT.

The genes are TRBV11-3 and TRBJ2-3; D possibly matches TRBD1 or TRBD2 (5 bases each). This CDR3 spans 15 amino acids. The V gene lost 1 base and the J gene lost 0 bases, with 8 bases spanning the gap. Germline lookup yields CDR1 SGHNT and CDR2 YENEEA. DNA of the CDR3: TGTGCCAGCAGCTTAGGGGACCGTAGCACAGATACGCAGTATTTT. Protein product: CASSLGDRSTDTQYF.

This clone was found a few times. The CDR3 coding sequence is TGCGCCACTGGACAGGGAAGCTCCTACGAGCAGTACTTC. Its protein is CATGQGSSYEQYF. The rearrangement uses TRBV10-2 and TRBJ2-7, with 8 nucleotides matching TRBD1. The CDR3 loop spans 13 amino acids. The V gene's germline CDR1 is WSHSY and CDR2 SAAADI. J gave up 0 bases and V 10 bases, and 5 bases lay outside the gene matches.

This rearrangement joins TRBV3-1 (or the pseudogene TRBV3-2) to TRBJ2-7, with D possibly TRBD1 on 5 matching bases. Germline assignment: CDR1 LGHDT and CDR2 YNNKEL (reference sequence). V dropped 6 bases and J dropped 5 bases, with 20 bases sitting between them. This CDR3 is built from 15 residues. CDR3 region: CASSLQAQVVHEQYF. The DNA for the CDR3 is TGTGCCAGCAGTCTGCAGGCACAGGTAGTCCACGAGCAGTACTTC.

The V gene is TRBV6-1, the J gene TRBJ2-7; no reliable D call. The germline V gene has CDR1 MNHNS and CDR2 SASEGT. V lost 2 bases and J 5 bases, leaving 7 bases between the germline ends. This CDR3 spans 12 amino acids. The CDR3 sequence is CASSEPLDEQYF. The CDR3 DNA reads TGTGCCAGCAGTGAACCGCTGGACGAGCAGTACTTC.

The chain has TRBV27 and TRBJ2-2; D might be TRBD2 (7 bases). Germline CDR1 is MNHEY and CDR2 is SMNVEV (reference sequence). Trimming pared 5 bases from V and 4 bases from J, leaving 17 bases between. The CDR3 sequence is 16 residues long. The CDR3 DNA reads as TGTGCCAGCAGTAGCGCGGGGGCCCAGGGCACCGGGGAGCTGTTTTTT. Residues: CASSSAGAQGTGELFF.

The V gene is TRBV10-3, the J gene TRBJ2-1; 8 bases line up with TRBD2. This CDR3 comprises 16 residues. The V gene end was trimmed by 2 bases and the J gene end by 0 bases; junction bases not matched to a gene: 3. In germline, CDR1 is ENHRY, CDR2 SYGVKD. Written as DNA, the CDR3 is TGTGCCATCAGTGAGAAGCGGGGGAACTCCTACAATGAGCAGTTCTTC. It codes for CAISEKRGNSYNEQFF.

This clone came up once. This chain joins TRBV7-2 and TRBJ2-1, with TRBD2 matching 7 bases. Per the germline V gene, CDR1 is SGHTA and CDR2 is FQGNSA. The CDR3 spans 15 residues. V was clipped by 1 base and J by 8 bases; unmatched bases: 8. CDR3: CASSLEFGRWDEQFF. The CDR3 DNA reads TGTGCCAGCAGCTTAGAGTTCGGGAGGTGGGATGAGCAGTTCTTC.

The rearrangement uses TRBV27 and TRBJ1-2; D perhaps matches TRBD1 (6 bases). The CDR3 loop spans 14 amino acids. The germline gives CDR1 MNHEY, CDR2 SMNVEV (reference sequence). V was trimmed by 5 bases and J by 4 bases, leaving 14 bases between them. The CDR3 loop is CASSTRGGRYGYTF. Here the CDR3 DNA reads TGTGCCAGCAGTACCAGGGGTGGTCGCTATGGCTACACCTTC.

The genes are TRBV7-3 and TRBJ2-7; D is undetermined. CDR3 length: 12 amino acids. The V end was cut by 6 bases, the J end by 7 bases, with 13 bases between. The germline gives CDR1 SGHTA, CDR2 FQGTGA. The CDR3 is CASRWVGREQYF. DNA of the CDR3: TGTGCCAGCAGGTGGGTAGGGCGGGAGCAGTACTTC. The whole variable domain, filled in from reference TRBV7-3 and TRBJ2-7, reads GAGVSQTPSNKVTEKGKYVELRCDPISGHTALYWYRQSLGQGPEFLIYFQGTGAADDSGLPNDRFFAVRPEGSVSTLKIQRTERGDSAVYLCASRWVGREQYFGPGTRLTVT.

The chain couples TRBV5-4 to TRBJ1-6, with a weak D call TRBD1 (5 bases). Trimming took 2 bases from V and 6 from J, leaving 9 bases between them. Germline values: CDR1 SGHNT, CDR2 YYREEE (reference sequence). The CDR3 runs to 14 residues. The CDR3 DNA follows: TGTGCCAGCAGCTTACGGGGGGGTAATTCACCCCTCCACTTT. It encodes CASSLRGGNSPLHF. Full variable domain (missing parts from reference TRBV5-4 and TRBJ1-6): ETGVTQSPTHLIKTRGQQVTLRCSSQSGHNTVSWYQQALGQGPQFIFQYYREEENGRGNFPPRFSGLQFPNYSSELNVNALELDDSALYLCASSLRGGNSPLHFGNGTRLTVT.

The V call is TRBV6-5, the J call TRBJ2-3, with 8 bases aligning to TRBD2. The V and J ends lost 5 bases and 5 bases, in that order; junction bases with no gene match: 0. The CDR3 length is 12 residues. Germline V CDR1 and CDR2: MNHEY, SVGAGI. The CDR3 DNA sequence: TGTGCCAGCAGTCGGGGGGGAGATACGCAGTATTTT. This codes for CASSRGGDTQYF.

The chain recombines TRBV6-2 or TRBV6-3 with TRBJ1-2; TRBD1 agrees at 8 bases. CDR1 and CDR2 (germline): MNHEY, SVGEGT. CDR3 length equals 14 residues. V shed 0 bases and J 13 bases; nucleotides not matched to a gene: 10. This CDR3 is CASSYSTLGQGGTF. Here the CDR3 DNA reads TGTGCCAGCAGTTACTCAACCCTAGGACAGGGCGGCACCTTC.

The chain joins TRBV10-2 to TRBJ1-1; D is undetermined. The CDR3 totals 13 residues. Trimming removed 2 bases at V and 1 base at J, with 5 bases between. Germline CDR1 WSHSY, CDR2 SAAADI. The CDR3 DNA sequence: TGCGCCAGCAGTGAGAGACCGAACACTGAAGCTTTCTTT. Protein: CASSERPNTEAFF.

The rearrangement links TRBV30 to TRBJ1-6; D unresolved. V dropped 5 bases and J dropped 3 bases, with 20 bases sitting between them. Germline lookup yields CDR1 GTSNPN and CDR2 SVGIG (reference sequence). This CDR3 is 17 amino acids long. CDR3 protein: CAWLRPATLIYNSPLHF. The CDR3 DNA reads TGTGCCTGGTTAAGACCGGCGACACTGATCTATAATTCACCCCTCCACTTT.

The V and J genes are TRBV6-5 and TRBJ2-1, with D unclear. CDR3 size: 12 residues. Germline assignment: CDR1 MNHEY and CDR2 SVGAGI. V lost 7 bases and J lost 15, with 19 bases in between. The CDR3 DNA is TGTGCCAGCACCTCCCAGGAGCCATATCGGTTCTTC. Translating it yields CASTSQEPYRFF.